These 24 T cell receptor beta chains originate from one sample sequenced in a study of response to subunit inactivated influenza vaccine. TCRdb recomputed calls from the RT-PCR reads with MiXCR, one row per CDR3 protein. The sample consists of a few hundred thousand distinct CDR3 sequences, around a fifth of them appearing once. This specimen consisted of PBMCs from blood, obtained approximately 20 months after vaccination. The receptors derive from a man aged 50-75 years who received an inactivated influenza vaccine.

This clonotype was seen ten or more times. The genes are TRBV4-2 and TRBJ1-5; D possibly corresponds to TRBD1 (6 bases). CDR1 and CDR2 (germline): LGHNA, YNFKEQ. The germline V and J ends were trimmed by 3 bases and 5 bases, with 14 bases remaining between them. The length of the CDR3 is 15 residues. The CDR3 region is CASSQDLQGHQPQHF. The CDR3 DNA sequence: TGTGCCAGCAGCCAGGATCTGCAGGGGCATCAGCCCCAGCATTTT.

This sequence joins TRBV7-2 and TRBJ2-3; D might be TRBD1 (5 bases). With 0 bases removed from V and 10 bases from J, the gap between germline ends came to 14 bases. CDR1 is SGHTA and CDR2 is FQGNSA in the germline V gene. CDR3 length: 14 amino acids. The CDR3 coding sequence is TGTGCCAGCAGCTTAGCGGCTACACAAGGGGCGCAGTATTTT. Translated, it gives CASSLAATQGAQYF.

The table lists this clonotype with many counts. This rearrangement joins TRBV7-2 to TRBJ2-7; D is ambiguous. This CDR3 has 13 amino acids. Germline CDR1 SGHTA, CDR2 FQGNSA. Trimming took 0 bases from V and 4 from J, leaving 7 bases between them. The CDR3 bases are TGTGCCAGCAGCTTAGCGTTGCAATACGAGCAGTACTTC. This codes for CASSLALQYEQYF.

The gene calls are TRBV12-3 or TRBV12-4 and TRBJ2-3; D is unclear. The CDR3 consists of 15 residues. V was pared by 2 bases and J by 0 bases, with 9 bases between. The CDR3 protein is CASSLWTESTDTQYF. The DNA for the CDR3 is TGTGCCAGCAGTTTATGGACGGAAAGCACAGATACGCAGTATTTT.

The V call is TRBV7-2, the J call TRBJ1-5; D remains unclear. V lost 4 bases to trimming and J lost 0 bases, with 10 bases between them. The CDR3 runs to 15 residues. Germline CDR1 and CDR2: SGHTA and FQGNSA. The CDR3 reads CASSSTPISNQPQHF. Written as DNA, the CDR3 is TGTGCCAGCAGCTCGACACCTATTAGCAATCAGCCCCAGCATTTT.

The rearrangement joins TRBV6-2 or TRBV6-3 to TRBJ2-7; no firm D call. Germline CDR1 and CDR2: MNHEY and SVGEGT. The CDR3 loop spans 13 amino acids. The V and J ends lost 6 bases and 3 bases respectively, with 12 bases between them. The CDR3 nucleotides read TGTGCCAGCAGAGCCGGGCTTTACTACGAGCAGTACTTC. It specifies CASRAGLYYEQYF.

This clonotype was recorded a few times. The chain employs TRBV4-1 and TRBJ2-5; 8 bases align to TRBD1. The CDR3 runs to 16 residues. The V segment lost 2 bases and the J segment 2 bases; nucleotides outside the gene matches: 7. Germline V gene data show CDR1 as MGHRA and CDR2 as YSYEKL. The CDR3 region has the DNA TGCGCCAGCAGCCAATATTTCAGGGGGCAACAAGAGACCCAGTACTTC. Translated: CASSQYFRGQQETQYF.

The table lists this clonotype with a few counts. V is TRBV29-1 and J is TRBJ2-1; 8 nucleotides agree with TRBD2. With 2 bases clipped from V and 3 bases from J, the junction kept 3 bases outside the gene matches. CDR3 length: 14 amino acids. Germline assignment: CDR1 SQVTM and CDR2 ANQGSEA. As DNA, the CDR3 is TGCAGCGTTGAACTAGCGGGCCACTACAATGAGCAGTTCTTC. Its translation: CSVELAGHYNEQFF.

V gene TRBV7-8 combines with J gene TRBJ1-1; 7 bases are shared with TRBD1. Germline values: CDR1 SGHVS, CDR2 FQNEAQ. This CDR3 comprises 14 residues. V shed 3 bases, J shed 5 bases, and the junction held 6 bases outside the gene matches. CDR3 in amino acids: CASSFQGVGTEAFF. CDR3 bases: TGTGCCAGCAGCTTCCAGGGGGTAGGAACTGAAGCTTTCTTT.

The chain is built from TRBV10-3 and TRBJ2-7; D not certain. Per the germline V gene, CDR1 is ENHRY and CDR2 is SYGVKD. The CDR3 totals 12 residues. Trimming stripped 0 bases from V and 4 bases from J, with 4 bases between. CDR3: CAISESRYEQYF. CDR3 coding DNA: TGTGCCATCAGTGAGTCCAGATACGAGCAGTACTTC.

The V and J genes are TRBV2 and TRBJ1-6; D gene ambiguous. Germline V lookup: CDR1 SNHLY, CDR2 FYNNEI. The CDR3 runs 12 residues. V shed 3 bases and J shed 9 bases, with 6 bases lying between them. CDR3 nucleotide sequence: TGTGCCAGCAGTGACGGGTCTTCACCCCTCCACTTT. Translation gives CASSDGSSPLHF.

This sequence joins TRBV12-3 or TRBV12-4 and TRBJ2-3; 7 nucleotides agree with TRBD2. The V segment lost 5 bases and the J segment 10 bases; nucleotides outside the gene matches: 9. This CDR3 has 13 residues. For the CDR3, the DNA is TGTGCCAGCAGTCATACAGTTCGGGAGGCGCAGTATTTT. Amino acids: CASSHTVREAQYF.

V gene TRBV6-1 combines with J gene TRBJ2-1; a weak D match, TRBD1 (5 bases). The CDR3 is 15 amino acids. V was cut by 0 bases and J by 7 bases, with 13 bases left in between. The germline V gene has CDR1 MNHNS and CDR2 SASEGT. The CDR3 protein is CASSEAWSRTNEQFF. The CDR3 DNA follows: TGTGCCAGCAGTGAAGCGTGGTCCAGGACAAATGAGCAGTTCTTC.

This clonotype was counted at least ten times. The V gene is TRBV5-1, the J gene TRBJ1-1, with a possible D match to TRBD1 (5 bases). V was trimmed by 2 bases and J by 3 bases, leaving 11 bases between them. Germline values: CDR1 SGHRS, CDR2 YFSETQ. This CDR3 contains 14 residues. This CDR3 is CASSLQEGYTEAFF. The CDR3 region has the DNA TGCGCCAGCAGCTTACAGGAGGGGTACACTGAAGCTTTCTTT.

This sequence joins TRBV5-1 and TRBJ2-1; either TRBD1 or TRBD2 may supply D (6 bases each). This CDR3 is built from 14 residues. Germline lookup yields CDR1 SGHRS and CDR2 YFSETQ. V lost 4 bases and J lost 10, with 18 bases in between. CDR3: CASSATGASIEQFF. CDR3 in DNA: TGCGCCAGCAGCGCAACGGGGGCGTCTATCGAGCAGTTCTTC.

The rearrangement uses TRBV29-1 and TRBJ2-7; 7 positions agree with TRBD1. This CDR3 is 14 amino acids long. V was clipped by 4 bases and J by 3 bases; unmatched bases: 9. The germline V gene encodes CDR1 SQVTM and CDR2 ANQGSEA. The CDR3 region is CSVAGTARDYEQYF. The CDR3 region has the DNA TGCAGCGTTGCCGGGACAGCCAGAGACTACGAGCAGTACTTC.

This clonotype was counted between two and nine times. The V call is TRBV4-3, the J call TRBJ1-1; weak D call: TRBD1 (5 bases). Germline loops: CDR1 LGHNA, CDR2 YSLEER. This CDR3 contains 15 residues. With 0 bases removed from V and 3 bases from J, the gap between germline ends came to 11 bases. CDR3 nucleotides: TGCGCCAGCAGCCAAGATTCACTGGGGGACACTGAAGCTTTCTTT. It codes for CASSQDSLGDTEAFF.

This clonotype was counted many times. The chain couples TRBV27 to TRBJ1-2; 7 nucleotides agree with TRBD1. V lost 0 bases and J lost 1; bases outside the gene matches: 8. CDR1 and CDR2 from the germline V gene are MNHEY and SMNVEV (reference sequence). This CDR3 has 17 amino acids. The CDR3 loop reads CASSLSPSTGSNYGYTF. The CDR3 DNA follows: TGTGCCAGCAGTTTATCACCCTCGACAGGGAGTAACTATGGCTACACCTTC.

This clonotype was detected only a few times. V gene TRBV7-2 combines with J gene TRBJ2-2; D ambiguous. CDR1 is SGHTA, CDR2 FQGNSA, per germline. The V gene lost 1 base and the J gene lost 4 bases, with 4 bases spanning the gap. The CDR3 is 13 amino acids. The CDR3 reads CASSLELTGELFF. The DNA of the CDR3 is TGTGCCAGCAGCTTAGAACTCACCGGGGAGCTGTTTTTT.

The V call is TRBV20-1, the J call TRBJ2-1; 9 bases are a match to TRBD2. With V trimmed by 3 bases and J by 1 base, 4 bases remained unmatched. CDR1 and CDR2 from the germline V gene are DFQATT and SNEGSKA (reference sequence). This CDR3 region has 15 residues. In DNA form, the CDR3 reads TGCAGTGCTAGCCTAGCGGGATATTCCTACAATGAGCAGTTCTTC. This encodes CSASLAGYSYNEQFF.

The sample holds a few counts of this clonotype. The chain combines TRBV20-1 with TRBJ2-3; D may match TRBD1 or TRBD2 (6 bases each). V lost 5 bases and J 6 bases, leaving 18 bases between the germline ends. In germline, CDR1 is DFQATT, CDR2 SNEGSKA (reference sequence). The CDR3 is made up of 14 amino acids. The CDR3 reads CSARSEGGLDTQYF. CDR3 coding DNA: TGCAGTGCTCGCTCAGAGGGGGGCCTGGATACGCAGTATTTT.

This rearrangement joins TRBV4-2 to TRBJ2-2; no firm D call. CDR1 and CDR2 (germline): LGHNA, YNFKEQ. With 1 base removed from V and 1 base from J, the gap between germline ends came to 10 bases. This CDR3 region has 16 residues. The DNA of the CDR3 is TGTGCCAGCAGCCAAGGTTACCCCAGGAACACCGGGGAGCTGTTTTTT. Translated: CASSQGYPRNTGELFF.

The rearrangement joins TRBV5-1 to TRBJ2-7; the match to TRBD2 covers 7 bases. After removal of 0 bases from V and 2 bases from J, the junction contained 8 bases not matched to a gene. This CDR3 is 16 amino acids long. CDR1 is SGHRS, CDR2 YFSETQ, per germline. The CDR3 loop is CASSLASQRGTYEQYF. The CDR3 region has the DNA TGCGCCAGCAGCTTGGCAAGCCAGCGGGGAACCTACGAGCAGTACTTC.

V is TRBV24-1 and J is TRBJ2-7; 11 bases match TRBD1. Unmatched junction bases numbered 5, after V lost 5 bases and J lost 6 bases. The CDR3 is made up of 14 amino acids. Germline CDR1 KGHDR, CDR2 SFDVKD. In DNA, the CDR3 is TGTGCCACCAGTGCCCCCGGGACAGGGGGCGAGCAGTACTTC. Translation gives CATSAPGTGGEQYF.